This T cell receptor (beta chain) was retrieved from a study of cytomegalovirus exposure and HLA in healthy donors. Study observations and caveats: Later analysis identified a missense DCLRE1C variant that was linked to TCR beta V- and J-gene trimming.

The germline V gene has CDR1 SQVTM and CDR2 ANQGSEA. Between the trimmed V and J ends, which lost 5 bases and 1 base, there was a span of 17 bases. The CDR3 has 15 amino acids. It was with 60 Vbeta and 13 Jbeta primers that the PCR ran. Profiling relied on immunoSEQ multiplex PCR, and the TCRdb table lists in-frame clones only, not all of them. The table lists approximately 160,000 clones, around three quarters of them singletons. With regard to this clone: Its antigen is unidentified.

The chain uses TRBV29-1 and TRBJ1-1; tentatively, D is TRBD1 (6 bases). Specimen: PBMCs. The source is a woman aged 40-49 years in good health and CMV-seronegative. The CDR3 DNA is TGCAGCGTTTTAAAACCGGGACACCCGAACACTGAAGCTTTCTTT. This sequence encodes CSVLKPGHPNTEAFF. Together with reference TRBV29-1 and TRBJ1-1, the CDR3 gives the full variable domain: SAVISQKPSRDICQRGTSLTIQCQVDSQVTMMFWYRQQPGQSLTLIATANQGSEATYESGFVIDKFPISRPNLTFSTLTVSNMSPEDSSIYLCSVLKPGHPNTEAFFGQGTRLTVV.